The sequence of this T cell receptor (beta chain) was determined in a study of cytotoxic CD8 clonotypes in ibrutinib-treated CLL. Findings and limits, study-wide: The study found baseline clonality above age-matched healthy donors, tracking circulating CD8+ T-cell counts. Rare overall, public clonotypes shrank or held steady under therapy.

Some clones are missing from TCRdb's copy, which holds only in-frame ones; the method was immunoSEQ multiplex PCR. The repertoire holds approximately 350,000 clones, over 60% seen once, with roughly 6.8% in the top ten. On this clone itself: The antigen remains unidentified.

This CDR3 spans 14 amino acids. From germline, CDR1 is MNHEY and CDR2 SVGAGI. V lost 4 bases and J 0 bases, leaving 9 bases between the germline ends. This chain joins TRBV6-5 and TRBJ1-1; D unclear. This sample comprised PBMCs, obtained after 36 months of ibrutinib treatment. The receptor was isolated from a human donor with chronic lymphocytic leukemia. CDR3 region: CASSLWGMNTEAFF. In DNA form, the CDR3 reads TGTGCCAGCAGTTTGTGGGGAATGAACACTGAAGCTTTCTTT.